This entry lists 15 T cell receptor beta chains sequenced from one sample in a study of cytomegalovirus exposure and HLA in healthy donors. 13 Jbeta primers and 60 Vbeta primers were used for the PCR. Generated by immunoSEQ multiplex PCR, the TCRdb table keeps only in-frame clones and is missing some. The table records around 120,000 clones, approximately 61% of them present only once. The sequenced sample was PBMCs. The receptors here all came from a young man in good health and CMV-seropositive.

The chain links TRBV19 to TRBJ2-1, with D hard to call. From germline, CDR1 is LNHDA and CDR2 SQIVND (reference sequence). Between the trimmed V and J ends, which lost 5 bases and 5 bases, there was a span of 13 bases. The length of the CDR3 is 14 residues. The CDR3 DNA reads as TGTGCCAGTAGTGCAAAAAACTACGACAATGAGCAGTTCTTC. Protein: CASSAKNYDNEQFF.

This clone occurred once. The genes are TRBV5-1 and TRBJ1-4, with D possibly TRBD1 on 5 matching bases. This CDR3 comprises 17 residues. Per germline, CDR1 SGHRS and CDR2 YFSETQ. The germline V and J ends were trimmed by 6 bases and 7 bases, with 25 bases remaining between them. Here the CDR3 DNA reads TGCGCCAGCACCCTCAACCCCTTGGGGGGGTCCGGTGAAAAACTGTTTTTT. This translates into CASTLNPLGGSGEKLFF.

V is TRBV18 and J is TRBJ2-7; D gene unclear. V was trimmed by 1 base and J by 0 bases, leaving 10 bases between them. The CDR3 consists of 15 residues. Germline lookup yields CDR1 KGHSH and CDR2 LQKENI. In DNA, the CDR3 is TGTGCCAGCTCACCACTGCAGGTAAGCTCCTACGAGCAGTACTTC. Its protein is CASSPLQVSSYEQYF.

This clone was observed a handful of times. The chain combines TRBV2 with TRBJ1-2; no clear D. This CDR3 has 13 amino acids. Trimming pared 5 bases from V and 2 bases from J, leaving 9 bases between. CDR1 and CDR2 (germline): SNHLY, FYNNEI. The CDR3 DNA sequence: TGTGCCAGCAGTCGGGAGGAGAACTATGGCTACACCTTC. Translated, it gives CASSREENYGYTF.

In its sample, this clone was seen a few times. V gene TRBV6-1 combines with J gene TRBJ2-1, with 8 bases fitting TRBD2. The germline CDR1 and CDR2 sequences are MNHNS and SASEGT. The CDR3 extends over 16 amino acids. V gave up 2 bases and J gave up 2 bases; unmatched junction bases: 5. The CDR3 region is CASSEMGLEPYNEQFF. Written as DNA, the CDR3 is TGTGCCAGCAGTGAAATGGGACTAGAACCCTACAATGAGCAGTTCTTC.

This sequence joins TRBV19 and TRBJ2-3; 8 bases map to TRBD2. The CDR3 covers 18 residues. Germline V gene lookup returns CDR1 LNHDA and CDR2 SQIVND (reference sequence). V shed 1 base and J 1 base; nucleotides not matched to a gene: 10. The CDR3: CASSIARLAGLGTDTQYF. CDR3 nucleotides: TGTGCCAGTAGTATAGCGAGATTAGCGGGATTGGGCACAGATACGCAGTATTTT.

The rearrangement uses TRBV27 and TRBJ2-7; D possibly corresponds to TRBD2 (5 bases). Germline assignment: CDR1 MNHEY and CDR2 SMNVEV (reference sequence). This CDR3 comprises 15 residues. V was trimmed by 5 bases and J by 3 bases, leaving 17 bases between them. This CDR3 is CASSITGLAYYEQYF. CDR3 nucleotides: TGTGCCAGCAGTATAACGGGCCTAGCATACTACGAGCAGTACTTC.

The chain recombines TRBV5-1 with TRBJ2-7; no firm D call. CDR3 size: 15 residues. The V and J ends lost 8 bases and 4 bases respectively, with 22 bases between them. CDR1 and CDR2 (germline): SGHRS, YFSETQ. The CDR3: CASFFKQEAAYEQYF. The CDR3 nucleotides read TGCGCCAGTTTTTTCAAGCAAGAGGCGGCATACGAGCAGTACTTC.

This clone was seen only once. The V gene is TRBV18, the J gene TRBJ2-5; D possibly corresponds to TRBD2 (5 bases). The CDR3 covers 17 residues. Deletions cut 3 bases from V and 0 bases from J, with 17 bases between. Germline-derived CDR1 and CDR2 are KGHSH and LQKENI. The CDR3 DNA follows: TGTGCCAGCTCACCCTTCACAGTTACCGGGGACCAAGAGACCCAGTACTTC. The encoded protein is CASSPFTVTGDQETQYF. Based on the CDR3 plus reference TRBV18 and TRBJ2-5, the full variable domain is NAGVMQNPRHLVRRRGQEARLRCSPMKGHSHVYWYRQLPEEGLKFMVYLQKENIIDESGMPKERFSAEFPKEGPSILRIQQVVRGDSAAYFCASSPFTVTGDQETQYFGPGTRLLVL.

This chain links TRBV6-4 with TRBJ2-1; 7 bases line up with TRBD2. CDR3 size: 15 residues. V lost 4 bases and J lost 5; bases outside the gene matches: 8. Germline V gives CDR1 MRHNA, CDR2 SNTAGT. CDR3 in DNA: TGTGCCAGCAGTGTTGGGGGAGGGCCGAACAATGAGCAGTTCTTC. Protein sequence: CASSVGGGPNNEQFF.

CDR3 nucleotides: TGTGCCAGCAGCTTAACGAGGGACAATGAGCAGTTCTTC. Residues: CASSLTRDNEQFF. The chain uses TRBV7-3 and TRBJ2-1, with D possibly being TRBD2 (5 bases). The V gene lost 0 bases and the J gene lost 5 bases, with 5 bases spanning the gap. The CDR3 totals 13 residues. Looked up from germline, CDR1 is SGHTA and CDR2 is FQGTGA.

This sequence joins TRBV29-1 and TRBJ1-3; D gene uncertain. The CDR3 has 13 amino acids. The V gene lost 6 bases and the J gene lost 4 bases, with 13 bases spanning the gap. Per germline, CDR1 SQVTM and CDR2 ANQGSEA. The CDR3 coding sequence is TGCAGCGTCCGACATTCCAGAGGAAACACCATATATTTT. Its translation: CSVRHSRGNTIYF.

The gene calls are TRBV4-3 and TRBJ2-1; no clear D. Trimming removed 0 bases from V and 4 bases from J, with 7 bases in between. The V gene's germline CDR1 is LGHNA and CDR2 YSLEER. The CDR3 sequence is 14 residues long. In nucleotides, the CDR3 is TGCGCCAGCAGCCAAGATTGGCGGTACAATGAGCAGTTCTTC. As protein: CASSQDWRYNEQFF.

This sequence joins TRBV10-2 and TRBJ2-7, with TRBD1 identical over 8 bases. Germline V gene data show CDR1 as WSHSY and CDR2 as SAAADI. The junction had 4 bases not matched to a gene; V was cut back by 9 bases and J by 3 bases. The CDR3 is 12 residues long. CDR3 in amino acids: CASGTGYYEQYF. For the CDR3, the DNA is TGCGCCAGTGGGACAGGCTACTACGAGCAGTACTTC.

The table lists this clone with a count of one. The chain carries TRBV28 and TRBJ2-1; TRBD2 matches 11 bases. V was clipped by 7 bases and J by 4 bases; unmatched bases: 15. The germline V gene has CDR1 MDHEN and CDR2 SYDVKM. The CDR3 totals 18 residues. The CDR3 DNA sequence: TGTGCCAGCACCTGGGGGCTAGCGGGAGGAGGGGGTTACAATGAGCAGTTCTTC. This codes for CASTWGLAGGGGYNEQFF. Based on the CDR3 plus reference TRBV28 and TRBJ2-1, the full variable domain is DVKVTQSSRYLVKRTGEKVFLECVQDMDHENMFWYRQDPGLGLRLIYFSYDVKMKEKGDIPEGYSVSREKKERFSLILESASTNQTSMYLCASTWGLAGGGGYNEQFFGPGTRLTVL.